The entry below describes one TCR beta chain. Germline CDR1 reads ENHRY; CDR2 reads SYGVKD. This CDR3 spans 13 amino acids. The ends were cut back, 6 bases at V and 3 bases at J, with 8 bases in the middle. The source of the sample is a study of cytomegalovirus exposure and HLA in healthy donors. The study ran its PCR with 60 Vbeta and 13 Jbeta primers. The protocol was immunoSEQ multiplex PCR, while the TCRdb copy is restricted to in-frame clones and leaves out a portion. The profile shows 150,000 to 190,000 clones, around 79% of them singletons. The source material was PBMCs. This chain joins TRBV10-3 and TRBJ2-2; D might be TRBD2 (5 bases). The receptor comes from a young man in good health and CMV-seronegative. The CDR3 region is CAISPLDTGELFF. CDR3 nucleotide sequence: TGTGCCATCAGCCCACTAGACACCGGGGAGCTGTTTTTT.